Below are 30 T cell receptor beta chains sequenced from a single sample in a study of cytomegalovirus exposure and HLA in healthy donors. The protocol was immunoSEQ multiplex PCR, while the TCRdb copy is restricted to in-frame clones and leaves out a portion. Of under 250,000 clones in the sample, more than 75% were seen once. Sequences were obtained from PBMCs. These receptors were obtained from a man aged 18-30 years in good health and CMV-seropositive.

The chain combines TRBV19 with TRBJ2-3; D not resolved. V was cut by 7 bases and J by 1 base, with 18 bases left in between. CDR1 is LNHDA and CDR2 is SQIVND in the germline V gene (reference sequence). This CDR3 region has 16 residues. The CDR3 is CASTPGKAAGTDTQYF. The CDR3 DNA is TGTGCCAGTACCCCTGGAAAGGCCGCTGGCACAGATACGCAGTATTTT.

On this clone: Other DNA sequences in the same sample also yield this CDR3. The chain has TRBV6-4 and TRBJ2-1, with TRBD2 matching over 9 bases. The CDR3 sequence is 15 residues long. Trimming took 3 bases from V and 0 from J; bases not matched to a gene: 0. The V gene's germline CDR1 is MRHNA and CDR2 SNTAGT. The CDR3 DNA reads TGTGCCAGCAGTGAGCGGGAGGGCTCCTACAATGAGCAGTTCTTC. This translates into CASSEREGSYNEQFF.

This rearrangement joins TRBV19 to TRBJ1-1; no clear D gene. The CDR3 is made up of 13 amino acids. CDR1 and CDR2 (germline): LNHDA, SQIVND (reference sequence). V was shortened by 10 bases and J by 0 bases, with 12 bases between the two germline ends. CDR3 bases: TGTGCCATATCTAACACGGTGAACACTGAAGCTTTCTTT. This gives the protein CAISNTVNTEAFF.

There are a few counts of this clone. The chain links TRBV7-6 to TRBJ2-2; TRBD2 matches 8 bases. Germline values: CDR1 SGHVS, CDR2 FNYEAQ. Trimming at V came to 4 bases and at J to 6 bases, leaving 13 bases not matched to a gene. The CDR3 is made up of 17 amino acids. DNA for the CDR3: TGTGCCAGCAGCTCCGCAGAGGGTCGGGAGGGCTCCGGGGAGCTGTTTTTT. Protein sequence: CASSSAEGREGSGELFF.

This clone was detected many times. This sequence joins TRBV6-6 and TRBJ2-7, with unresolved D. The CDR3 sequence is 15 residues long. Trimming pared 7 bases from V and 0 bases from J, leaving 16 bases between. Germline V CDR1 and CDR2: MNHNY, SVGAGI (reference sequence). This CDR3 is CASNRRTDLSYEQYF. In nucleotides, the CDR3 is TGTGCCAGCAACCGCAGGACGGACCTCTCCTACGAGCAGTACTTC.

This clone was found a few times. Other DNA sequences in this specimen translate into the identical CDR3. The DNA for the CDR3 is TGTGCCAGCAGTTTGGGAACAGCATATGGCTACACCTTC. Its protein is CASSLGTAYGYTF. V is TRBV27 and J is TRBJ1-2; D not resolved. Per germline, CDR1 MNHEY and CDR2 SMNVEV (reference sequence). This CDR3 has 13 residues. V lost 3 bases and J 5 bases, leaving 10 bases between the germline ends.

This rearrangement joins TRBV28 to TRBJ1-1; 9 bases match TRBD1. Unmatched junction bases numbered 6, after V lost 10 bases and J lost 6 bases. Germline-derived CDR1 and CDR2 are MDHEN and SYDVKM. The CDR3 spans 12 residues. The CDR3 nucleotides are TGTGCCACCCACAGGGGGCCCTCTGAAGCTTTCTTT. Residues: CATHRGPSEAFF.

V gene TRBV4-1 combines with J gene TRBJ2-3; 10 positions match TRBD2. The V gene's germline CDR1 is MGHRA and CDR2 YSYEKL. The CDR3 contains 18 residues. V lost 0 bases to trimming and J lost 8 bases; unmatched junction nucleotides: 14. The CDR3 nucleotides are TGCGCCAGCAGCCAAGATTTCTATAAGCGGGAGGGCCTCCGTACGCAGTATTTT. Translated: CASSQDFYKREGLRTQYF.

The chain recombines TRBV28 with TRBJ1-4; unclear D gene. The CDR3 sequence is 15 residues long. The germline CDR1 and CDR2 sequences are MDHEN and SYDVKM. V lost 4 bases, J lost 6 bases, and 15 bases lay in between. CDR3 in amino acids: CASSSRRGADEKLFF. The CDR3 nucleotides are TGTGCCAGCAGTTCCCGCAGAGGAGCTGATGAAAAACTGTTTTTT. Full variable domain (outside the CDR3, taken from reference TRBV28 and TRBJ1-4): DVKVTQSSRYLVKRTGEKVFLECVQDMDHENMFWYRQDPGLGLRLIYFSYDVKMKEKGDIPEGYSVSREKKERFSLILESASTNQTSMYLCASSSRRGADEKLFFGSGTQLSVL.

This clone showed up many times. The chain uses TRBV19 and TRBJ1-5; tentatively, D is TRBD1 (6 bases). From germline, CDR1 is LNHDA and CDR2 SQIVND (reference sequence). Trimming cost V 7 bases and J 1 base, with 14 bases left between them. The CDR3 contains 15 residues. The CDR3 is CASTAQGGSNQPQHF. CDR3 bases: TGTGCCAGTACGGCACAGGGAGGGAGCAATCAGCCCCAGCATTTT. Full variable domain (missing parts from reference TRBV19 and TRBJ1-5): DGGITQSPKYLFRKEGQNVTLSCEQNLNHDAMYWYRQDPGQGLRLIYYSQIVNDFQKGDIAEGYSVSREKKESFPLTVTSAQKNPTAFYLCASTAQGGSNQPQHFGDGTRLSIL.

The gene calls are TRBV6-5 and TRBJ1-5; TRBD1 aligns across 8 bases. The germline CDR1 and CDR2 sequences are MNHEY and SVGAGI. CDR3 length: 15 residues. V lost 6 bases to trimming and J lost 1 base; unmatched junction nucleotides: 5. Here the CDR3 reads CASRRDRRSNQPQHF. The CDR3 DNA reads TGTGCCAGCAGAAGGGACAGGAGGAGCAATCAGCCCCAGCATTTT.

The chain recombines TRBV6-5 with TRBJ1-3; D gene ambiguous. V shed 0 bases and J shed 1 base, with 10 bases lying between them. The CDR3 is 16 amino acids. Germline V gives CDR1 MNHEY, CDR2 SVGAGI. The DNA for the CDR3 is TGTGCCAGCAGTTACTCATTTCTGGCTTCTGGAAACACCATATATTTT. This codes for CASSYSFLASGNTIYF.

The V and J genes are TRBV7-2 and TRBJ1-2; TRBD1 might be the D (6 bases). The germline V gene encodes CDR1 SGHTA and CDR2 FQGNSA. V gave up 0 bases and J gave up 7 bases, with 12 bases separating them. This CDR3 is built from 14 residues. The CDR3 nucleotides read TGTGCCAGCAGCTTAGCGAGGGGGACGGGTGGCTACACCTTC. It translates to CASSLARGTGGYTF.

CDR3 nucleotide sequence: TGTGCCAGCAGTTTTGGCGGCAGAGCGAACACCGGGGAGCTGTTTTTT. The encoded protein is CASSFGGRANTGELFF. The chain joins TRBV28 to TRBJ2-2; D uncertain. CDR1 and CDR2 from the germline V gene are MDHEN and SYDVKM. The length of the CDR3 is 16 residues. With 3 bases removed from V and 0 bases from J, the gap between germline ends came to 11 bases.

The chain links TRBV7-2 to TRBJ1-5; TRBD1 matches at 8 bases. Germline CDR1 SGHTA, CDR2 FQGNSA. V lost 6 bases to trimming and J lost 5 bases; unmatched junction nucleotides: 6. This CDR3 region has 14 residues. This CDR3 is CASSSDRDYQPQHF. DNA for the CDR3: TGTGCCAGCAGTTCGGACAGGGATTATCAGCCCCAGCATTTT.

The chain has TRBV7-2 and TRBJ2-2, with 9 bases aligning to TRBD1. The CDR3 sequence is 14 residues long. The V and J ends lost 4 bases and 6 bases, in that order; junction bases with no gene match: 3. The germline V gene encodes CDR1 SGHTA and CDR2 FQGNSA. The CDR3 DNA reads TGTGCCAGCAGCTCCACAGGGGGCGCCGGGGAGCTGTTTTTT. Amino acids: CASSSTGGAGELFF.

The chain has TRBV5-1 and TRBJ2-3; TRBD2 might be the D (5 bases). Trimming stripped 0 bases from V and 1 base from J, with 9 bases between. The CDR3 consists of 15 residues. CDR1 is SGHRS and CDR2 is YFSETQ in the germline V gene. CDR3 nucleotide sequence: TGCGCCAGCAGCTTGGTTGCCGGGGGCACAGATACGCAGTATTTT. This encodes CASSLVAGGTDTQYF.

The chain is built from TRBV2 and TRBJ1-2, with a possible D match to TRBD1 (6 bases). The CDR3 length is 14 residues. V was cut by 5 bases and J by 8 bases, with 18 bases left in between. Germline values: CDR1 SNHLY, CDR2 FYNNEI. CDR3 residues: CASSIRDTHTGYTF. The CDR3 DNA follows: TGTGCCAGCAGTATCCGGGACACCCATACCGGCTACACCTTC.

This chain uses TRBV29-1 with TRBJ2-3; tentatively, D is TRBD2 (5 bases). With 6 bases removed from V and 4 bases from J, the gap between germline ends came to 5 bases. Germline lookup yields CDR1 SQVTM and CDR2 ANQGSEA. This CDR3 has 10 amino acids. The chain's CDR3 is CSVGADTQYF. Written as DNA, the CDR3 is TGCAGCGTCGGGGCAGATACGCAGTATTTT.

This chain connects TRBV27 to TRBJ2-1; tentatively, D is TRBD2 (6 bases). V was shortened by 5 bases and J by 5 bases, with 16 bases between the two germline ends. Per germline, CDR1 MNHEY and CDR2 SMNVEV (reference sequence). The length of the CDR3 is 15 residues. DNA for the CDR3: TGTGCCAGCAGTGACATCCGGGACTCACACAATGAGCAGTTCTTC. It specifies CASSDIRDSHNEQFF.

The chain uses TRBV6-1 and TRBJ2-3; a weak D match, TRBD1 (7 bases). The CDR3 has 15 residues. V gave up 3 bases and J gave up 4 bases, with 14 bases separating them. The germline V gene encodes CDR1 MNHNS and CDR2 SASEGT. The CDR3 sequence is CASSERRGLSDTQYF. In DNA, the CDR3 is TGTGCCAGCAGTGAGAGGAGGGGGCTCTCAGATACGCAGTATTTT.

V is TRBV4-1 and J is TRBJ2-2; D gene unclear. CDR1 MGHRA and CDR2 YSYEKL come from the germline V gene. V dropped 7 bases and J dropped 6 bases, with 15 bases sitting between them. The CDR3 consists of 14 residues. DNA of the CDR3: TGCGCCAGCACCCAGTCTGCTTCGGCCGGGGAGCTGTTTTTT. Translated, it gives CASTQSASAGELFF.

The rearrangement links TRBV7-6 to TRBJ2-6, with 9 bases identical to TRBD1. The trim removed 5 bases at V and 4 bases at J, leaving 21 bases unmatched. CDR1 SGHVS and CDR2 FNYEAQ come from the germline V gene. The CDR3 is 21 amino acids. The CDR3 protein is CASSQEIRTGTGTSGANVLTF. The CDR3 DNA reads as TGTGCCAGCAGCCAAGAGATTAGAACCGGGACAGGGACCTCGGGGGCCAACGTCCTGACTTTC.

V and J are TRBV29-1 and TRBJ2-3, with D maybe TRBD1 (6 bases). The CDR3 runs to 14 residues. Germline V lookup: CDR1 SQVTM, CDR2 ANQGSEA. The V and J ends lost 3 bases and 6 bases respectively, with 16 bases between them. DNA of the CDR3: TGCAGCGTTGACCCCGGGACACTGAGTGATACGCAGTATTTT. Translating gives CSVDPGTLSDTQYF.

The J gene is TRBJ1-1, the V gene TRBV18; no clear D gene. V was cut by 3 bases and J by 4 bases, with 18 bases left in between. The germline V gene has CDR1 KGHSH and CDR2 LQKENI. The CDR3 contains 16 residues. The CDR3 bases are TGTGCCAGCTCACCCGGAGGTCAGGTCCGCGGCACTGAAGCTTTCTTT. Translating gives CASSPGGQVRGTEAFF.

The chain recombines TRBV4-1 with TRBJ2-5; 13 bases match TRBD2. Germline assignment: CDR1 MGHRA and CDR2 YSYEKL. This CDR3 region has 18 residues. The junction had 10 bases not matched to a gene; V was cut back by 1 base and J by 5 bases. The CDR3 loop is CASSQVNLGLAGVETQYF. The CDR3 DNA sequence: TGCGCCAGCAGCCAAGTCAACCTTGGACTAGCGGGAGTCGAGACCCAGTACTTC.

V usage is TRBV5-6 and J usage is TRBJ1-1, with 8 bases matching TRBD1. Germline-derived CDR1 and CDR2 are SGHDT and YYEEEE. The trim removed 2 bases at V and 4 bases at J, leaving 7 bases unmatched. CDR3 length: 15 residues. CDR3 amino acids: CASSLFDRGTTEAFF. CDR3 sequence (DNA): TGTGCCAGCAGCTTATTCGACAGGGGTACCACTGAAGCTTTCTTT.

This clone was seen a handful of times. This chain joins TRBV7-2 and TRBJ2-5; TRBD2 matches 15 bases. V gave up 4 bases and J gave up 3 bases; unmatched junction bases: 3. In germline, CDR1 is SGHTA, CDR2 FQGNSA. This CDR3 region has 16 residues. The CDR3 reads CASSSWTSGREETQYF. DNA for the CDR3: TGTGCCAGCAGCTCCTGGACTAGCGGGAGGGAAGAGACCCAGTACTTC.

This CDR3 is CASSHSAAVYSNQPQHF. The CDR3 coding sequence is TGCGCCAGCAGCCATTCGGCGGCAGTCTATAGCAATCAGCCCCAGCATTTT. This rearrangement joins TRBV4-1 to TRBJ1-5; D call uncertain. Per the germline V gene, CDR1 is MGHRA and CDR2 is YSYEKL. V dropped 3 bases and J dropped 0 bases, with 15 bases sitting between them. The CDR3 totals 17 residues.

Notes on this clone: At the DNA level, this CDR3 is encoded by other sequences in the same sample as well. The chain recombines TRBV7-9 with TRBJ2-1; 7 bases line up with TRBD2. CDR1 and CDR2 from the germline V gene are SEHNR and FQNEAQ (reference sequence). This CDR3 contains 15 residues. V lost 4 bases to trimming and J lost 2 bases; unmatched junction nucleotides: 5. CDR3 nucleotide sequence: TGTGCCAGCAGCTCGGCCGGGACTACCTACAATGAGCAGTTCTTC. Translating it yields CASSSAGTTYNEQFF.